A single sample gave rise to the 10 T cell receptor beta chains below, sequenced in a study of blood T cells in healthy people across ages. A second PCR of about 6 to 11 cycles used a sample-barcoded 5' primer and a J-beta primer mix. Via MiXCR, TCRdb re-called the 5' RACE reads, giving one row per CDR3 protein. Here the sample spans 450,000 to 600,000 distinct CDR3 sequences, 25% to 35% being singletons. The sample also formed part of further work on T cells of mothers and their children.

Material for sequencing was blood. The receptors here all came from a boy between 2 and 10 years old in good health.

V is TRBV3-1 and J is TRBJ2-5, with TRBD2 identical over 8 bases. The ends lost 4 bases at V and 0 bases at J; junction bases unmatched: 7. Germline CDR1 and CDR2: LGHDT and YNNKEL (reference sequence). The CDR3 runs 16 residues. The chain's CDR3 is CASSLPASGYQETQYF. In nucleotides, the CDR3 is TGTGCCAGCAGCCTGCCAGCTAGCGGGTACCAAGAGACCCAGTACTTC.

The CDR3 sequence: CASSRPGQRNQETQYF. The CDR3, as DNA: TGTGCCAGCTCACGGCCGGGACAGAGGAACCAAGAGACCCAGTACTTC. The V and J genes are TRBV18 and TRBJ2-5, with TRBD1 matching over 7 bases. CDR1 is KGHSH, CDR2 LQKENI, per germline. Trimming cost V 4 bases and J 0 bases; bases outside gene matches: 8. The CDR3 runs to 16 residues.

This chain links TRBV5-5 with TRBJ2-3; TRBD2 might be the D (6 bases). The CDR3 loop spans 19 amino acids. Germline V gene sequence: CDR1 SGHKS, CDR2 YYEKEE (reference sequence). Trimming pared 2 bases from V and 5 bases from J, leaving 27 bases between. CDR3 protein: CASSFSPTDRGEVKDTQYF. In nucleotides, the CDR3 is TGTGCCAGCAGCTTCTCCCCCACCGACCGAGGGGAGGTTAAAGATACGCAGTATTTT.

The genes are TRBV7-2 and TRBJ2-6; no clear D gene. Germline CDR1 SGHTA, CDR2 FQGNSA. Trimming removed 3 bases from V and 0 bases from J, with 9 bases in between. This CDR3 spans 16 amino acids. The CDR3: CASSLAPGSGANVLTF. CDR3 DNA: TGTGCCAGCAGCTTGGCCCCCGGCTCTGGGGCCAACGTCCTGACTTTC.

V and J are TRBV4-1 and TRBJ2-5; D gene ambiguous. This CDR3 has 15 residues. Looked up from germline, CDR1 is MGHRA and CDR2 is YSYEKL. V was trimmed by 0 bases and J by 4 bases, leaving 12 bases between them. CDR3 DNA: TGCGCCAGCAGCCAAGATCCGGGCCGAAGAGAGACCCAGTACTTC. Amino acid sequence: CASSQDPGRRETQYF.

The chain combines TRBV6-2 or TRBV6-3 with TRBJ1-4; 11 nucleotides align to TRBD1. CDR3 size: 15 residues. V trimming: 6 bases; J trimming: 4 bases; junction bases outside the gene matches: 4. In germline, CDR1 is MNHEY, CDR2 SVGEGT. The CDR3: CASSWTGGGNEKLFF. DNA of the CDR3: TGTGCCAGCAGCTGGACAGGGGGCGGTAATGAAAAACTGTTTTTT.

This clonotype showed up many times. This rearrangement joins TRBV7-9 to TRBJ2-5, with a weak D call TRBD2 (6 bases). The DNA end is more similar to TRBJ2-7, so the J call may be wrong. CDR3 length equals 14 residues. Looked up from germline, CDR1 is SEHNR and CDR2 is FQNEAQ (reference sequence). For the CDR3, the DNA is TGTGCCAGCAGCCAGCCTGGCGGGACCTACGAGCAGTACTTC. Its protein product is CASSQPGGTYEQYF.

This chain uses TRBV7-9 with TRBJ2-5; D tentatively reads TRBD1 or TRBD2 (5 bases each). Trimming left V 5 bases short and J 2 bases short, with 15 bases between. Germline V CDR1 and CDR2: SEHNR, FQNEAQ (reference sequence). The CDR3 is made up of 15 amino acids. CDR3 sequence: CASSKALGRQETQYF. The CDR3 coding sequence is TGTGCCAGCAGCAAAGCCTTGGGACGGCAAGAGACCCAGTACTTC. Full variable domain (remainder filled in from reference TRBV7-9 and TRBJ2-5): DTGVSQNPRHKITKRGQNVTFRCDPISEHNRLYWYRQTLGQGPEFLTYFQNEAQLEKSRLLSDRFSAERPKGSFSTLEIQRTEQGDSAMYLCASSKALGRQETQYFGPGTRLLVL.

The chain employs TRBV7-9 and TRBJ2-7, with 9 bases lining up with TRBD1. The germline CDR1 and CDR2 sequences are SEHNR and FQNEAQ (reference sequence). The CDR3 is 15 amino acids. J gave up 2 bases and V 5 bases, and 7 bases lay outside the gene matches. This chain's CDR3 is CASSAGTGLPYEQYF. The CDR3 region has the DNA TGTGCCAGCAGCGCCGGGACAGGGCTTCCCTACGAGCAGTACTTC. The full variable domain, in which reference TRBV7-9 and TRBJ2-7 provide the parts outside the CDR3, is DTGVSQNPRHKITKRGQNVTFRCDPISEHNRLYWYRQTLGQGPEFLTYFQNEAQLEKSRLLSDRFSAERPKGSFSTLEIQRTEQGDSAMYLCASSAGTGLPYEQYFGPGTRLTVT.

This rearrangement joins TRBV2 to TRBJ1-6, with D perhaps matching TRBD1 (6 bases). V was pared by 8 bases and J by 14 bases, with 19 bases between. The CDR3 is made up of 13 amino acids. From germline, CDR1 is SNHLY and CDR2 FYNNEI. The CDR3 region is CASQTSPGVALHF. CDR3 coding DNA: TGTGCCAGCCAAACCTCCCCAGGGGTGGCCCTCCACTTT.